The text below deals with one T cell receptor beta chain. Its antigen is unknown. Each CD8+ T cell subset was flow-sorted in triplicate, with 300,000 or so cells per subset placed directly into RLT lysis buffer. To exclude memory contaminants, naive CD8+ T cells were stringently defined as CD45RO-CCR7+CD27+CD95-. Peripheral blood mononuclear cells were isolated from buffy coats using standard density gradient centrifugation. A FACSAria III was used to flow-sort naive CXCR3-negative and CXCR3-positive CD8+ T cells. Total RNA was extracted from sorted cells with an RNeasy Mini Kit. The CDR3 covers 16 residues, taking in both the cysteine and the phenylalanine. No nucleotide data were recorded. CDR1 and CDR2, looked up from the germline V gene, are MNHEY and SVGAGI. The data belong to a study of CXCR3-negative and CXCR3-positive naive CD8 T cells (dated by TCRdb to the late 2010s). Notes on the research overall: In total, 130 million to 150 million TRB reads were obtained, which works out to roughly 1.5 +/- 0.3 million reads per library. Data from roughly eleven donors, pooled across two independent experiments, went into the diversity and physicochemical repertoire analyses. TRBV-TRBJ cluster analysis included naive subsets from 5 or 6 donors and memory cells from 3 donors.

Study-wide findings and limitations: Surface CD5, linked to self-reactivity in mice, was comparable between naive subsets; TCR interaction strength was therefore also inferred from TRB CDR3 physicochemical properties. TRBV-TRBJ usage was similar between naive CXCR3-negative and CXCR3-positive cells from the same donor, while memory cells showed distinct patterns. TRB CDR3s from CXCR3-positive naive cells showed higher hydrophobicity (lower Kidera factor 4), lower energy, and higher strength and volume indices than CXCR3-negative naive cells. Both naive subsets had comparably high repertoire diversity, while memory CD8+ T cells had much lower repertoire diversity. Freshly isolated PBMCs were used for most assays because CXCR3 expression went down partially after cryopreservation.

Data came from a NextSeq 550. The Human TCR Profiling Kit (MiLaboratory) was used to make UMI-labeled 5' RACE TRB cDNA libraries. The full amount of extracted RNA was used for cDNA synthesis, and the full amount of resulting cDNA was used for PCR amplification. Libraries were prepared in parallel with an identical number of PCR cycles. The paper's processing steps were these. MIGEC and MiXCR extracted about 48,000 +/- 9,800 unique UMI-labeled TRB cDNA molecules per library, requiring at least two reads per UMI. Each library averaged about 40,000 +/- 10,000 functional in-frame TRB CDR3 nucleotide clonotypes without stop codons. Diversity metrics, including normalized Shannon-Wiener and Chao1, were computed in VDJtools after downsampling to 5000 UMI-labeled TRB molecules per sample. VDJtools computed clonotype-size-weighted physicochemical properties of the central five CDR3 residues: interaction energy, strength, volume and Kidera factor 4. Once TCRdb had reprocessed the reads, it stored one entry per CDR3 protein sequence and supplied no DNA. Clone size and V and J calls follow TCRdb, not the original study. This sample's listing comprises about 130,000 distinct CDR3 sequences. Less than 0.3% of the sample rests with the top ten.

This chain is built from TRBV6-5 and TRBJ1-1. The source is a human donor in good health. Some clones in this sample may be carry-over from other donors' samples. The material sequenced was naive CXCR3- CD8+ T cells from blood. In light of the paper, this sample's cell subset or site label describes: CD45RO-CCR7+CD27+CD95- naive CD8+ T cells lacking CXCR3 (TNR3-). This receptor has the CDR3 CASSYSVGIVTTEAFF.